This T cell receptor beta chain was identified in a study of blood T cell repertoires in COVID-19. Sequencing used immunoSEQ multiplex PCR; TCRdb keeps in-frame clones, though not all of them. The sample lists approximately 280,000 clones; 88% were seen once. Per the germline V gene, CDR1 is MNHEY and CDR2 is SVGAGI. The CDR3 sequence is 13 residues long. The V end was cut by 11 bases, the J end by 0 bases, with 11 bases between. The genes are TRBV6-5 and TRBJ2-1, with D tentatively TRBD2 (5 bases). The receptor was derived from a man aged 18 to 30 with active or convalescent COVID-19. The sequencing input was peripheral blood. CDR3 loop: CAGGLSSYNEQFF. The CDR3 region has the DNA TGTGCCGGAGGACTGTCCTCCTACAATGAGCAGTTCTTC.